What follows are 15 T cell receptor beta chains derived from one specimen sequenced in a study of cytomegalovirus exposure and HLA in healthy donors. In the PCR, 60 Vbeta and 13 Jbeta primers were used. Using immunoSEQ multiplex PCR, the repertoire was profiled, and TCRdb retains in-frame clones only, with some absent. The sample contains some 270,000 clones, about 80% of which appear only once. The sample comprised PBMCs. Source of these receptors: a girl aged 2-9 years in good health and CMV-seronegative.

This clone was found once. The rearrangement joins TRBV6-1 to TRBJ2-1, with D tentatively TRBD2 (7 bases). Germline CDR1 MNHNS, CDR2 SASEGT. CDR3 length equals 15 residues. V was pared by 5 bases and J by 3 bases, with 14 bases between. DNA of the CDR3: TGTGCCAGCAGTTTACAGGGAGGGAACTACAATGAGCAGTTCTTC. Amino acid sequence: CASSLQGGNYNEQFF.

The sample holds one count of this clone. V usage is TRBV27 and J usage is TRBJ2-1, with a weak D call TRBD2 (6 bases). V was shortened by 5 bases and J by 4 bases, with 15 bases between the two germline ends. The germline V gene encodes CDR1 MNHEY and CDR2 SMNVEV (reference sequence). The length of the CDR3 is 15 residues. The CDR3 DNA follows: TGTGCCAGCAGTCTAAAGCGGGCGCGGTACAATGAGCAGTTCTTC. Translated, it gives CASSLKRARYNEQFF.

The chain has TRBV28 and TRBJ1-3; 9 nucleotides align to TRBD1. This CDR3 spans 16 amino acids. Germline V lookup: CDR1 MDHEN, CDR2 SYDVKM. Losses at the gene ends were 2 bases for V and 3 bases for J; bases not matched to a gene: 5. CDR3 amino acids: CASSLLGQGYGNTIYF. The CDR3 DNA sequence: TGTGCCAGCAGTTTACTGGGACAGGGATATGGAAACACCATATATTTT. Variable domain in full (rest from reference TRBV28 and TRBJ1-3): DVKVTQSSRYLVKRTGEKVFLECVQDMDHENMFWYRQDPGLGLRLIYFSYDVKMKEKGDIPEGYSVSREKKERFSLILESASTNQTSMYLCASSLLGQGYGNTIYFGEGSWLTVV.

The chain recombines TRBV7-9 with TRBJ1-3; possibly TRBD1 for D (5 bases). There are 18 residues in the CDR3. The germline V gene has CDR1 SEHNR and CDR2 FQNEAQ (reference sequence). Between the trimmed V and J ends, which lost 2 bases and 0 bases, there was a span of 17 bases. The CDR3 spells CASSLITRSRDSGNTIYF. The CDR3 DNA sequence: TGTGCCAGCAGCTTAATTACGCGTTCCAGGGACTCTGGAAACACCATATATTTT.

This clone was seen a single time. This rearrangement joins TRBV30 to TRBJ1-6; 7 nucleotides line up with TRBD1. V gave up 4 bases and J gave up 0 bases; unmatched junction bases: 3. The CDR3 sequence is 15 residues long. Germline CDR1 reads GTSNPN; CDR2 reads SVGIG (reference sequence). CDR3 nucleotide sequence: TGTGCCTGGATGACAGGGAGCTCCTATAATTCACCCCTCCACTTT. This gives the protein CAWMTGSSYNSPLHF.

This rearrangement joins TRBV28 to TRBJ2-7; D uncertain. V was shortened by 4 bases and J by 2 bases, with 18 bases between the two germline ends. CDR1 is MDHEN, CDR2 SYDVKM, per germline. CDR3 size: 16 residues. The CDR3 DNA follows: TGTGCCAGCAGTTCTTACACCAAAAAATTCACCTACGAGCAGTACTTC. Amino acid sequence: CASSSYTKKFTYEQYF.

V and J are TRBV12-5 and TRBJ2-1; 14 bases agree with TRBD2. Germline V gives CDR1 LGHNT, CDR2 FRNRAP. V shed 1 base and J 0 bases; nucleotides not matched to a gene: 14. This CDR3 region has 22 residues. The CDR3 sequence: CASGLAPTSGLAGVFSYNEQFF. In nucleotides, the CDR3 is TGTGCTAGTGGTTTGGCCCCGACATCGGGACTAGCGGGGGTATTCTCCTACAATGAGCAGTTCTTC.

CDR3 coding DNA: TGTGCCAGCAGCGTAGCTAGCGTGGATGAGCAGTTCTTC. It is translated as CASSVASVDEQFF. The V gene is TRBV9, the J gene TRBJ2-1; tentatively, D is TRBD2 (6 bases). Germline V gene data show CDR1 as SGDLS and CDR2 as YYNGEE. Trimming took 0 bases from V and 8 from J, leaving 9 bases between them. The CDR3 is 13 amino acids.

The chain recombines TRBV5-4 with TRBJ2-5, with D uncertain. V was cut by 0 bases and J by 0 bases, with 3 bases left in between. This CDR3 region has 13 residues. Germline values: CDR1 SGHNT, CDR2 YYREEE (reference sequence). The CDR3 protein is CASSLAYQETQYF. CDR3 nucleotides: TGTGCCAGCAGCTTGGCCTACCAAGAGACCCAGTACTTC. The variable domain in full, completed from reference TRBV5-4 and TRBJ2-5, reads ETGVTQSPTHLIKTRGQQVTLRCSSQSGHNTVSWYQQALGQGPQFIFQYYREEENGRGNFPPRFSGLQFPNYSSELNVNALELDDSALYLCASSLAYQETQYFGPGTRLLVL.

The gene calls are TRBV6-5 and TRBJ2-7, with TRBD2 identical over 9 bases. The CDR3 has 15 residues. V gave up 0 bases and J gave up 4 bases; unmatched junction bases: 4. In germline, CDR1 is MNHEY, CDR2 SVGAGI. Here the CDR3 reads CASSYSRGGAYEQYF. CDR3 DNA: TGTGCCAGCAGTTACTCCCGCGGGGGGGCGTACGAGCAGTACTTC.

This chain joins TRBV27 and TRBJ2-3, with 12 bases identical to TRBD1. Germline V gene data show CDR1 as MNHEY and CDR2 as SMNVEV (reference sequence). J lost 2 bases, V lost 6 bases, and 15 bases had no gene match. This CDR3 has 19 residues. CDR3 amino acids: CASSTPGTGGDKTTDTQYF. The CDR3 DNA is TGTGCCAGCAGCACTCCCGGGACAGGGGGCGATAAGACCACAGATACGCAGTATTTT.

This clone was counted between two and nine times. CDR3 sequence reads: CASSSGGSVNTEAFF. Here the CDR3 DNA reads TGTGCCAGCAGCTCGGGAGGGAGCGTGAACACTGAAGCTTTCTTT. The chain recombines TRBV11-3 with TRBJ1-1; D gene ambiguous. The V end was cut by 4 bases, the J end by 0 bases, with 12 bases between. This CDR3 has 15 amino acids. Germline V gene lookup returns CDR1 SGHNT and CDR2 YENEEA.

This clone has only one observation. This chain connects TRBV28 to TRBJ2-7; the match to TRBD2 covers 12 bases. Germline CDR1 MDHEN, CDR2 SYDVKM. CDR3 size: 17 residues. J gave up 1 base and V 6 bases, and 10 bases lay outside the gene matches. CDR3 in amino acids: CASSSGLAGAQSYEQYF. The CDR3 DNA reads as TGTGCCAGCAGCTCGGGACTAGCGGGTGCCCAGTCCTACGAGCAGTACTTC.

This clone was counted only a few times. The rearrangement uses TRBV5-6 and TRBJ1-5; perhaps TRBD1 as D (5 bases). CDR1 and CDR2 from the germline V gene are SGHDT and YYEEEE. There are 14 residues in the CDR3. The V gene lost 4 bases and the J gene lost 6 bases, with 14 bases spanning the gap. The CDR3 reads CASSPAGGGQPQHF. The CDR3, as DNA: TGTGCCAGCAGCCCAGCCGGGGGTGGTCAGCCCCAGCATTTT.

V and J are TRBV27 and TRBJ2-4; 14 nucleotides agree with TRBD2. CDR3 size: 22 residues. J gave up 4 bases and V 5 bases, and 22 bases lay outside the gene matches. The V gene's germline CDR1 is MNHEY and CDR2 SMNVEV (reference sequence). The CDR3 loop is CASSPGGYGTSGSRGRKNIQYF. CDR3 sequence (DNA): TGTGCCAGCAGTCCGGGTGGGTATGGGACTAGCGGGAGCCGGGGGCGGAAAAACATTCAGTACTTC.